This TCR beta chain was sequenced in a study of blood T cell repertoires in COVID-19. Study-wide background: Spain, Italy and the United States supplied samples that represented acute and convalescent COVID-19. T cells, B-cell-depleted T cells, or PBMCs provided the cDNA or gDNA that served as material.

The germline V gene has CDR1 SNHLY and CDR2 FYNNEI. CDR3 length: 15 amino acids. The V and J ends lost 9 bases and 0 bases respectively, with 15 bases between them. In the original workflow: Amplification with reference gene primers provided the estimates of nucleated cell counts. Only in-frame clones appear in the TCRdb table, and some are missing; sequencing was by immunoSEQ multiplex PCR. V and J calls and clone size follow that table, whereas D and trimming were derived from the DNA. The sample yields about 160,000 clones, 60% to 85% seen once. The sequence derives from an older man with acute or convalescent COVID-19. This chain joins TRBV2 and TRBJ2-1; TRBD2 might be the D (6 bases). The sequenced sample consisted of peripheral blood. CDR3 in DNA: TGTGCCAGTCCGACGGGGGTTATCTCCTACAATGAGCAGTTCTTC. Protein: CASPTGVISYNEQFF.